The 17 T cell receptor beta chains below were found in one sample sequenced in a study of T cell responses to AZD1222 COVID-19 vaccine. Sequencing used immunoSEQ multiplex PCR; TCRdb keeps in-frame clones, though not all of them. The data contain 75,000 to 95,000 clones, 80% to 90% of them singletons. The sequencing here drew on peripheral blood, taken on day 0 of AZD1222 vaccination. Source of these receptors: an adult in good health.

The CDR3 loop reads CASSVDRGSTEAFF. The CDR3 DNA reads as TGTGCCAGCAGCGTCGACAGGGGAAGTACTGAAGCTTTCTTT. The rearrangement joins TRBV7-9 to TRBJ1-1, with TRBD1 identical over 8 bases. The CDR3 is 14 residues long. Trimming cost V 5 bases and J 5 bases; bases outside gene matches: 7. Per germline, CDR1 SEHNR and CDR2 FQNEAQ (reference sequence).

V is TRBV7-8 and J is TRBJ2-5, with D possibly TRBD1 on 6 matching bases. This CDR3 is built from 15 residues. With 2 bases removed from V and 1 base from J, the gap between germline ends came to 11 bases. From germline, CDR1 is SGHVS and CDR2 FQNEAQ. In nucleotides, the CDR3 is TGTGCCAGCAGCTTAAAACAGGGACCCCAAGAGACCCAGTACTTC. Translating gives CASSLKQGPQETQYF.

V and J are TRBV7-3 and TRBJ1-2, with 8 bases aligning to TRBD1. The CDR3 length is 14 residues. The V gene end was trimmed by 5 bases and the J gene end by 8 bases; junction bases not matched to a gene: 10. Per germline, CDR1 SGHTA and CDR2 FQGTGA. The DNA for the CDR3 is TGTGCCAGCAGCCCTGTAGGACAGGGAGGAGGCTACACCTTC. This sequence encodes CASSPVGQGGGYTF.

This clone was detected only once. This chain uses TRBV2 with TRBJ1-2; D unclear. Trimming took off 6 bases at V and 1 base at J, with 9 bases between the two ends. The CDR3 loop spans 13 amino acids. Per germline, CDR1 SNHLY and CDR2 FYNNEI. In DNA form, the CDR3 reads TGTGCCAGCAGCTCGGCCAGTAACTATGGCTACACCTTC. Translating gives CASSSASNYGYTF.

V usage is TRBV19 and J usage is TRBJ1-2; no clear D gene. Per the germline V gene, CDR1 is LNHDA and CDR2 is SQIVND (reference sequence). With 5 bases removed from V and 4 bases from J, the gap between germline ends came to 11 bases. This CDR3 region has 13 residues. The CDR3: CASSLGRSYGYTF. The CDR3 nucleotides are TGTGCCAGTAGTCTGGGCAGATCCTATGGCTACACCTTC.

This chain connects TRBV4-1 to TRBJ1-1; a possible D gene is TRBD1 (6 bases). The V gene's germline CDR1 is MGHRA and CDR2 YSYEKL. The CDR3 spans 15 residues. V was trimmed by 1 base and J by 3 bases, leaving 12 bases between them. CDR3 DNA sequence: TGCGCCAGCAGCCAAGGTTTTGGGGGCGACACTGAAGCTTTCTTT. Protein sequence: CASSQGFGGDTEAFF.

This clone showed up just a few times. This chain joins TRBV10-3 and TRBJ2-2; a weak D match, TRBD2 (5 bases). The germline gives CDR1 ENHRY, CDR2 SYGVKD. The CDR3 sequence is 16 residues long. Trimming left V 2 bases short and J 1 base short, with 11 bases between. CDR3 coding DNA: TGTGCCATCAGTGAGAGGGTGGGGAGGAACACCGGGGAGCTGTTTTTT. It encodes CAISERVGRNTGELFF.

The chain combines TRBV13 with TRBJ2-7; D assignment may be TRBD1 or TRBD2 (5 bases each). V gave up 0 bases and J gave up 1 base, with 16 bases separating them. This CDR3 spans 17 amino acids. Per germline, CDR1 PRHDT and CDR2 FYEKMQ (reference sequence). Here the CDR3 reads CASSLGTALGVSYEQYF. CDR3 DNA sequence: TGTGCCAGCAGCTTAGGCACGGCACTGGGGGTATCCTACGAGCAGTACTTC.

This chain connects TRBV4-3 to TRBJ1-6; the D is unclear. Trimming removed 1 base at V and 9 bases at J, with 16 bases between. Germline V lookup: CDR1 LGHNA, CDR2 YSLEER. The CDR3 has 16 amino acids. This CDR3 is CASSQVGIVDGSPLHF. Written as DNA, the CDR3 is TGCGCCAGCAGCCAAGTGGGCATAGTGGACGGTTCACCCCTCCACTTT.

This clone was observed a handful of times. The chain joins TRBV2 to TRBJ2-7; 9 bases are a match to TRBD1. The length of the CDR3 is 15 residues. The germline CDR1 and CDR2 sequences are SNHLY and FYNNEI. The junction had 11 bases not matched to a gene; V was cut back by 6 bases and J by 5 bases. The CDR3 sequence: CASRDLRDRADEQYF. For the CDR3, the DNA is TGTGCCAGCAGGGACCTCCGGGACAGGGCAGACGAGCAGTACTTC. The complete variable domain, with remaining parts taken from reference TRBV2 and TRBJ2-7, reads EPEVTQTPSHQVTQMGQEVILRCVPISNHLYFYWYRQILGQKVEFLVSFYNNEISEKSEIFDDQFSVERPDGSNFTLKIRSTKLEDSAMYFCASRDLRDRADEQYFGPGTRLTVT.

This clone was picked up one time. This sequence joins TRBV12-5 and TRBJ2-7, with 7 bases lining up with TRBD1. CDR1 LGHNT and CDR2 FRNRAP come from the germline V gene. CDR3 length: 14 amino acids. V was pared by 5 bases and J by 3 bases, with 7 bases of the junction left unmatched. CDR3 DNA: TGTGCTAGTGGTCCCGACAGGGCTTTCTACGAGCAGTACTTC. It codes for CASGPDRAFYEQYF.

This rearrangement joins TRBV7-3 to TRBJ1-2; no firm D call. The V gene lost 0 bases and the J gene lost 8 bases, with 10 bases spanning the gap. CDR3 length: 13 amino acids. Germline V CDR1 and CDR2: SGHTA, FQGTGA. In DNA, the CDR3 is TGTGCCAGCAGCTTAACAGCCCTCGGAGGCTACACCTTC. Its translation is CASSLTALGGYTF.

The chain links TRBV18 to TRBJ2-2; 9 bases line up with TRBD1. Per germline, CDR1 KGHSH and CDR2 LQKENI. V trimming: 3 bases; J trimming: 3 bases; junction bases outside the gene matches: 2. CDR3 size: 15 residues. The DNA of the CDR3 is TGTGCCAGCTCACCCCGGACAGGGGACACCGGGGAGCTGTTTTTT. It codes for CASSPRTGDTGELFF.

V gene TRBV25-1 combines with J gene TRBJ2-7, with D possibly being TRBD1 (5 bases). The germline gives CDR1 MGHDK, CDR2 SYGVNS. With 7 bases removed from V and 5 bases from J, the gap between germline ends came to 12 bases. The CDR3 is made up of 12 amino acids. The DNA for the CDR3 is TGTGCCAGCAAAGGGGTTTTCAACGAGCAGTACTTC. Its protein is CASKGVFNEQYF.

The rearrangement uses TRBV5-8 and TRBJ2-3, with TRBD2 as a possible D gene (5 bases). The germline V and J ends were trimmed by 3 bases and 2 bases, with 13 bases remaining between them. The germline V gene has CDR1 SGHTS and CDR2 YDEGEE. The CDR3 contains 15 residues. The CDR3 DNA is TGTGCCAGCAGCTCCACCGACTACTTCACAGATACGCAGTATTTT. Protein product: CASSSTDYFTDTQYF.

The V and J genes are TRBV20-1 and TRBJ1-1; 7 bases align to TRBD1. J gave up 10 bases and V 1 base, and 3 bases lay outside the gene matches. CDR1 DFQATT and CDR2 SNEGSKA come from the germline V gene (reference sequence). The CDR3 covers 11 residues. CDR3 DNA: TGCAGTGCTAGAGGGGACAGAAGAGCTTTCTTT. Protein sequence: CSARGDRRAFF.

This clone was observed a single time. The CDR3, as DNA: TGTGCCAGCAGCAGCCGGGACAGCCCCTACGAGCAGTACTTC. Residues: CASSSRDSPYEQYF. The V call is TRBV7-8, the J call TRBJ2-7; 7 bases line up with TRBD1. The CDR3 sequence is 14 residues long. In germline, CDR1 is SGHVS, CDR2 FQNEAQ. With 5 bases clipped from V and 2 bases from J, the junction kept 6 bases outside the gene matches.